These 11 T cell receptor beta chains were all obtained from the same sample, sequenced in a study of blood T cell dynamics during melanoma immunotherapy. Time point specified: week 3, after first cycle of checkpoint inhibitor. Produced via immunoSEQ multiplex PCR; TCRdb's table is partial and in-frame only. The sample includes 14,000 to 15,000 clones, approximately 90% of them seen just once. Sequencing was performed on blood, taken from a patient treated with checkpoint blockade. The origin of the receptors is a human donor with melanoma.

The chain recombines TRBV6-6 with TRBJ1-5; possibly TRBD1 for D (5 bases). V was cut by 3 bases and J by 5 bases, with 11 bases left in between. The CDR3 is 14 amino acids. Germline V CDR1 and CDR2: MNHNY, SVGAGI (reference sequence). The CDR3 here is CASSYGQGYQPQHF. In DNA, the CDR3 is TGTGCCAGCAGTTATGGGCAGGGTTATCAGCCCCAGCATTTT.

V and J are TRBV7-9 and TRBJ1-6; D uncertain. The V and J ends lost 1 base and 8 bases respectively, with 3 bases between them. The CDR3 runs 12 residues. CDR1 is SEHNR and CDR2 is FQNEAQ in the germline V gene (reference sequence). The CDR3 region is CASSLGDSPLHF. The CDR3 bases are TGTGCCAGCAGCTTAGGGGATTCACCCCTCCACTTT.

This sequence joins TRBV27 and TRBJ1-2; D is undetermined. V lost 2 bases to trimming and J lost 3 bases, with 10 bases between them. The germline V gene encodes CDR1 MNHEY and CDR2 SMNVEV (reference sequence). This CDR3 is 14 amino acids long. The CDR3 protein is CASSLRGFDYGYTF. The CDR3 bases are TGTGCCAGCAGTTTACGCGGCTTTGACTATGGCTACACCTTC.

This sequence joins TRBV19 and TRBJ1-1; D is unresolved. Germline CDR1 LNHDA, CDR2 SQIVND (reference sequence). The V end lost 6 bases, the J end lost 6 bases, and 20 bases lay between the germline ends. This CDR3 comprises 15 residues. The CDR3: CASRWETLGNAEAFF. Here the CDR3 DNA reads TGTGCCAGTAGGTGGGAGACCCTAGGCAACGCTGAAGCTTTCTTT.

The chain is built from TRBV11-3 and TRBJ2-1, with a weak D call TRBD1 (6 bases). Germline V CDR1 and CDR2: SGHNT, YENEEA. CDR3 length equals 14 residues. Deletions cut 0 bases from V and 9 bases from J, with 12 bases between. CDR3 residues: CASSLDHQGLEQFF. The CDR3 nucleotides are TGTGCCAGCAGCTTAGATCACCAGGGGCTTGAGCAGTTCTTC.

Written as DNA, the CDR3 is TGTGCCAGCACTCGAGGTGGGGGTTTAACGAATTCACCCCTCCACTTT. It yields the protein CASTRGGGLTNSPLHF. The chain recombines TRBV28 with TRBJ1-6; perhaps TRBD1 as D (5 bases). The V end lost 7 bases, the J end lost 7 bases, and 20 bases lay between the germline ends. From germline, CDR1 is MDHEN and CDR2 SYDVKM. The CDR3 runs to 16 residues.

This rearrangement joins TRBV7-2 to TRBJ1-5; maybe TRBD1 (5 bases). CDR1 and CDR2 (germline): SGHTA, FQGNSA. Deletions cut 4 bases from V and 11 bases from J, with 12 bases between. This CDR3 is built from 12 residues. The CDR3 is CASSSPGTTQHF. CDR3 nucleotide sequence: TGTGCCAGCAGCTCCCCAGGGACGACCCAGCATTTT.

The chain couples TRBV7-3 to TRBJ1-1, with D possibly matching TRBD1 (5 bases). V was clipped by 2 bases and J by 5 bases, with 18 bases between them. The V gene's germline CDR1 is SGHTA and CDR2 FQGTGA. This CDR3 is built from 16 residues. The CDR3 coding sequence is TGTGCCAGCAGCTTACAGGGTGGGGTAATAGGAACTGAAGCTTTCTTT. Amino acid sequence: CASSLQGGVIGTEAFF.

The V gene is TRBV7-9, the J gene TRBJ1-1; 8 positions agree with TRBD1. CDR3 length: 15 residues. Per the germline V gene, CDR1 is SEHNR and CDR2 is FQNEAQ (reference sequence). Losses at the gene ends were 4 bases for V and 6 bases for J; bases not matched to a gene: 10. The CDR3 sequence is CASSSLQGAKAEAFF. CDR3 sequence (DNA): TGTGCCAGCAGCTCGCTTCAGGGGGCGAAAGCTGAAGCTTTCTTT.

The chain is built from TRBV15 and TRBJ2-5; D is tentatively TRBD1 or TRBD2 (6 bases each). Per the germline V gene, CDR1 is LNHNV and CDR2 is YYDKDF (reference sequence). Trimming took off 6 bases at V and 2 bases at J, with 13 bases between the two ends. This CDR3 has 14 residues. DNA for the CDR3: TGTGCCACCAGGGGGGGCGAATGGCAAGAGACCCAGTACTTC. Amino acids: CATRGGEWQETQYF. Variable domain in full (rest from reference TRBV15 and TRBJ2-5): DAMVIQNPRYQVTQFGKPVTLSCSQTLNHNVMYWYQQKSSQAPKLLFHYYDKDFNNEADTPDNFQSRRPNTSFCFLDIRSPGLGDTAMYLCATRGGEWQETQYFGPGTRLLVL.

The J gene is TRBJ2-3, the V gene TRBV7-3, with D hard to call. The V end lost 0 bases, the J end lost 2 bases, and 9 bases lay between the germline ends. Per germline, CDR1 SGHTA and CDR2 FQGTGA. This CDR3 comprises 15 residues. The DNA of the CDR3 is TGTGCCAGCAGCTTAACGACCCAGTACACAGATACGCAGTATTTT. Translated: CASSLTTQYTDTQYF.